A selection of T cell receptor beta chains follows, all from one sample in a study of blood T cell repertoires in COVID-19. Assay: immunoSEQ multiplex PCR; the TCRdb copy retains only in-frame clones and omits some. The table includes 200,000 to 250,000 clones, 80% to 90% detected once. Sequenced input: PBMCs or T cells enriched from blood (not recorded which). The receptors here all came from a middle-aged woman with acute COVID-19. Both conserved end residues are part of each CDR3. Fields, in order: V gene, D gene, clone size, J gene, CDR3 DNA, CDR3 protein. D genes are given only for firm matches. Clone size is given for some rows only: seen once, a few or many times, or a class if the clone is expanded.

V gene: TRBV6-1; D gene: TRBD1; clone size: -; J gene: TRBJ2-2; CDR3 DNA: TGTGCCAGCAGTGAAGCCCCCGGGACAGGTAACACCGGGGAGCTGTTTTTT; CDR3 protein: CASSEAPGTGNTGELFF
V gene: TRBV7-9; D gene: TRBD1; clone size: once; J gene: TRBJ1-4; CDR3 DNA: TGTGCCAGCAGCTTAGGGGCGGGACAGGGTGAAAAACTGTTTTTT; CDR3 protein: CASSLGAGQGEKLFF
V gene: TRBV7-9; D gene: -; clone size: -; J gene: TRBJ2-3; CDR3 DNA: TGTGCCAGCAGCCCGCGGGATTTCACAGATACGCAGTATTTT; CDR3 protein: CASSPRDFTDTQYF
V gene: TRBV7-9; D gene: -; clone size: -; J gene: TRBJ2-7; CDR3 DNA: TGTGCCAGCAGTCTAAGGGGCCCCACCGACGAGCAGTACTTC; CDR3 protein: CASSLRGPTDEQYF
V gene: TRBV3-1/TRBV3-2; D gene: TRBD2; clone size: -; J gene: TRBJ2-1; CDR3 DNA: TGTGCCAGCAGCCAAGAACTAGCGGGAGGAAATGAGCAGTTCTTC; CDR3 protein: CASSQELAGGNEQFF
V gene: TRBV15; D gene: TRBD2; clone size: -; J gene: TRBJ2-1; CDR3 DNA: TGTGCCACCAGCAGGCTAGCGGGAGGGGTTCAGTACAATGAGCAGTTCTTC; CDR3 protein: CATSRLAGGVQYNEQFF
V gene: TRBV5-3; D gene: -; clone size: -; J gene: TRBJ1-4; CDR3 DNA: TGTGCCAGAAGCTTCCGAGGGCCAAAACTGTTTTTT; CDR3 protein: CARSFRGPKLFF
V gene: TRBV2; D gene: -; clone size: -; J gene: TRBJ2-7; CDR3 DNA: TGTGCCAGCAGTGTCTCCGGTACCGAGCAGTACTTC; CDR3 protein: CASSVSGTEQYF
V gene: TRBV7-3; D gene: TRBD2; clone size: -; J gene: TRBJ2-1; CDR3 DNA: TGTGCCAGCAGCCCCGGGACTAGCGGGAGTGTTGATGAGCAGTTCTTC; CDR3 protein: CASSPGTSGSVDEQFF
V gene: TRBV28; D gene: -; clone size: -; J gene: TRBJ1-5; CDR3 DNA: TGTGCCAGCAGTTCGGCAGGGACTGGAAATCAGCCCCAGCATTTT; CDR3 protein: CASSSAGTGNQPQHF
V gene: TRBV12-3/TRBV12-4; D gene: TRBD1; clone size: -; J gene: TRBJ1-1; CDR3 DNA: TGTGCCAGCAGTTTAAACAGGGGAGCTGAAGCTTTCTTT; CDR3 protein: CASSLNRGAEAFF